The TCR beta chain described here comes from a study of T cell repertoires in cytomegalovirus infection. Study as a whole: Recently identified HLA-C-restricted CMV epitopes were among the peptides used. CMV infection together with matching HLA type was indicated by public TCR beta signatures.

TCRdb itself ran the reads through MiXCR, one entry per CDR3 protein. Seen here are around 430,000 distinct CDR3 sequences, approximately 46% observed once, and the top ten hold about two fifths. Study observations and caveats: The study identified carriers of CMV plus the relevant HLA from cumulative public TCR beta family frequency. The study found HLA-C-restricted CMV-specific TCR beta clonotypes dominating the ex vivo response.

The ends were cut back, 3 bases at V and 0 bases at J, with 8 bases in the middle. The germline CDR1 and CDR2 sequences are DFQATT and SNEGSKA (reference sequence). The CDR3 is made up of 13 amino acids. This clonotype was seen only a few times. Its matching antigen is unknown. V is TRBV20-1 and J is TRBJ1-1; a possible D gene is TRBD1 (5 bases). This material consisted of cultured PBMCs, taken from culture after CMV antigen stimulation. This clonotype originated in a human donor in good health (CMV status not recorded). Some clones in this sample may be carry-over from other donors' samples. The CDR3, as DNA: TGCAGTGCTAGGGGACGGCTGAACACTGAAGCTTTCTTT. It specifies CSARGRLNTEAFF.